This note documents a single T cell receptor beta chain sequence. This receptor's antigen is unknown. Per-base qualities were not stored, and no clone one base away is much larger. The sample belongs to a study of T cells after yellow fever vaccination (dated by TCRdb to the late 2010s). Background on the whole study: The SMART-Seq v4 Ultra Low Input RNA kit was used to prepare libraries from fractions with low cell numbers. To track T-cell clones before and after primary and booster YFV17D yellow fever vaccination, bulk TCR alpha and beta repertoires were sequenced longitudinally. Two healthy male donors, one aged 18 to 30 and one aged 30 to 40 years, made up the cohort. Blood samples were taken at several timepoints before and after primary and secondary immunization, and bulk PBMC replicates and cell subsets were isolated.

Results the study describes overall, beyond this receptor: Because the study included only a couple of donors, the extent to which the findings can be generalized is limited. Computational filtering was needed because FACS-sorted repertoires could contain abundant contaminating clonotypes from the bulk population. Most clones expanded after primary vaccination were re-detected after the booster (almost 98% of CD4 and approximately 85% of CD8), suggesting broad memory maintenance. A small fraction of clonotypes showed up in both the CD4 and CD8 compartments, probably as a result of convergent recombination. The secondary T-cell response was weaker than the primary response but faster, peaking on day 5 instead of day 15.

The intended sense of this specimen's treatment or condition label: live attenuated yellow fever vaccine strain. A standard Ficoll-Paque protocol was used to isolate PBMCs from peripheral blood. Dynabeads CD4 and CD8 positive selection kits were used to isolate CD4 and CD8 T-cell fractions. RNA was extracted with TriZol from bulk PBMCs, CD4 and CD8 fractions, and dextramer-positive and dextramer-negative fractions. The instrument was an Illumina NovaSeq 6000. TCR cDNA was synthesized by 5'RACE template switching, through which a universal primer site and unique molecular identifiers were introduced. cDNA synthesis was primed from both the TCR alpha and TCR beta constant segments. Libraries were amplified in two PCR steps, with sample barcodes and sequencing adapters added in the second step. Sequencing of libraries was done on Illumina HiSeq 2500 (2x100 bp) or NovaSeq (2x150 bp). The study's processing was this. MIGEC was used to demultiplex reads and collapse the reads into UMI consensus sequences, and MiXCR was used for V(D)J alignment. Using edgeR on replicate PBMC samples, clonotypes were called vaccine-responding if FDR was below 0.01 and the log2 fold change was above 5 up to day 15. Each bulk clonotype received a CD4 or CD8 identity based on whether the sequenced CD4 or CD8 repertoire contained that clonotype at higher abundance. TCRdb redid the processing of the public reads, applying fastp at Q25 and MiXCR, and retained in-frame beta chains. CDR3 protein duplicates are merged, each entry listing the most common genes and DNA. The V and J calls come from TCRdb's annotation, not from the publication. The sample data list under 200,000 distinct CDR3 sequences, and roughly 9.6% of these were observed just once. Clones ranked in the top ten supply 35% to 40% of the sample.

The cysteine opens and the valine closes a CDR3 of 12 amino acids. Only CDR3 DNA remains: 36 bases, in frame from the first base. V is reduced by 4 bases and J by 5 bases, leaving a spacing of 12 bases between them. Sequences DFQATT (CDR1) and SNEGSKA (CDR2) are obtained from the germline V gene (reference sequence). The sequence derives from a man aged 18 to 29 who received the YFV17D yellow fever vaccine. The chain is assembled from TRBV20-1 and TRBJ2-7; no D gene is confidently identified. The sequencing used CD8+ T cells sorted from PBMCs, collected 15 days after the yellow fever booster vaccination. The DNA is as follows: TGCAGTGCTACTCCGGGCTTAAACGAGCAGTACGTC. Its coded protein is CSATPGLNEQYV.